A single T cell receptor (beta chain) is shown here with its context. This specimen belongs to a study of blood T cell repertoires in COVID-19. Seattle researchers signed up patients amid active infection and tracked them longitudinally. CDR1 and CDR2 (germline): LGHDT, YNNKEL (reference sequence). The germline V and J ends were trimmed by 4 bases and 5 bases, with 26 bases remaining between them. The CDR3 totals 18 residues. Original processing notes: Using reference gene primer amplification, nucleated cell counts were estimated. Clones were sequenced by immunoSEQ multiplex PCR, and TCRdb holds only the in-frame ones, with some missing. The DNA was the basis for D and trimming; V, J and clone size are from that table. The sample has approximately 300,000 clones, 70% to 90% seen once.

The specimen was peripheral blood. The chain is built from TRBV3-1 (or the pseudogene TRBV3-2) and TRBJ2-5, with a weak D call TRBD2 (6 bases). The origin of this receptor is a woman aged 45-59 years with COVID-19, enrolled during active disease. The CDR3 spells CASSPPGNSRRAVETQYF. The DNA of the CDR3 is TGTGCCAGCAGCCCACCGGGAAATTCCAGGAGGGCCGTGGAGACCCAGTACTTC.